This T cell receptor beta chain was recorded in a study of blood T cell repertoires in COVID-19. The table came from immunoSEQ multiplex PCR; TCRdb's copy has only in-frame clones and leaves some out. The profile shows around 700,000 clones, just under 90% of them singletons. This CDR3 is built from 15 residues. V was clipped by 7 bases and J by 3 bases, with 18 bases between them. Germline CDR1 reads MGHRA; CDR2 reads YSYEKL. The chain carries TRBV4-1 and TRBJ1-1; D is possibly TRBD1 (6 bases). Material: peripheral blood. This TCR came from a young woman with acute or convalescent COVID-19. This chain's CDR3 is CASTYPGQQYTEAFF. CDR3 DNA: TGCGCCAGCACCTACCCCGGACAGCAGTACACTGAAGCTTTCTTT.